This paragraph reports one TCR beta chain. The specificity of this receptor is unknown. Base qualities are not at hand, and no much larger clone is one base apart. V sheds 6 bases and J sheds 9 bases, leaving 24 bases between their ends. Via the germline V gene, CDR1 is MDHEN and CDR2 SYDVKM. The CDR3 runs 16 amino acids, cysteine and phenylalanine included. Of all the DNA, just the CDR3 is kept, 48 bases in frame from base 1. Library construction relied on the immunoSEQ multiplex PCR assay. For the multiplex PCR, a mixture combining 60 forward primers for TCR Vbeta segments and 13 reverse primers for TCR Jbeta segments was used. The CDR3 region of rearranged TCR beta genes was amplified from genomic DNA with a multiplex PCR assay. On the Illumina HiSeq System, the amplified TCR beta libraries were sequenced as 87-base-pair reads. On the authors' methods: Across the 600 to 700 repertoires, a later analysis counted some 80 million unique TCR beta chains, approximately 10 million of which were shared by at least two donors. Raw reads were error-corrected and collapsed into unique sequences by a nearest-neighbor algorithm in which closely related sequences were merged to remove PCR and sequencing errors. To assign V, D and J gene segments, CDR3 sequences were aligned to IMGT reference sequences. Each retained sequence needed at least a six-nucleotide match to both a V gene segment and a J gene segment. Rearrangements were classified as productive when the CDR3 lacked stop codons and remained in frame with V and J, and all other rearrangements were classified as non-productive. Following IMGT convention, CDR3 was defined as the stretch from the second conserved V-encoded cysteine up to the conserved J-encoded phenylalanine. Sequences without an unambiguous match to a single V gene segment were excluded from the earlier analysis of 450 to 650 of the donors. In an earlier analysis of some 590 of the donors, V segments were called functional above 56.7% productive rearrangements and were called segregating when the between-donor standard deviation exceeded 5%. To diagnose cytomegalovirus status from the catalog of TCR beta chain sequences, a statistical classification framework was built. A later analysis assigned V and J genes by comparing TCR nucleotide sequences with IMGT/GENE-DB human TR gene sequences. The TCRdist pipeline was used in a later analysis to assign CDR3 sequences and most-parsimonious VDJ recombination scenarios. In a later analysis, each TCR beta chain was defined by its CDR3 amino acid sequence together with its V-gene family, and reads without a unique V-gene family were excluded. In a later analysis, fewer than 600 highly shared, low-generation-probability nucleotide sequences were removed to address suspected cross-contamination and a sequencing artifact. For each public chain, a later analysis derived a clonal expansion index from normalized ranks of inferred template counts within each repertoire. Generation probabilities in a later analysis came from a VDJ recombination model fitted to out-of-frame rearrangements, and those results were checked against IGoR. Hypergeometric tests were used in a later analysis to score TCR-TCR, TCR-HLA and TCR-CMV co-occurrence, with a repertoire-size bias correction applied to the TCR pairs. In a later analysis, false discovery rates were estimated by permuting HLA or CMV assignments 20 times. In a later analysis, co-occurring TCRs were grouped with DBSCAN, and TCRdist sequence similarity was added when clustering was performed within HLA-allele-positive subsets. For co-occurrence clustering, repertoires with fewer than 30,000 or more than 120,000 public chains were excluded, along with about five repertoires with anomalous nucleotide sharing. TCRdb holds this immuneACCESS table with in-frame rearrangements only. Some clones are missing; in checked studies, unresolved V genes explain under half, and the rest has no known cause. The DNA gave D and trimming, while V, J and clone size come from that table. The sample profile shows roughly 140,000 clones; roughly two thirds of them were found once. Around 15% of the sample rests with the top ten.

This sample stems from a study of cytomegalovirus exposure and HLA in healthy donors (dated by TCRdb to about 2017). For the study in its entirety: According to an earlier analysis of 550 to 750 of the donors, roughly 180 million T cells yielded roughly 110 million unique TCR beta sequences and about 300 Gb of sequence data. The study aimed to test whether cataloging public T cell receptors could reveal signatures of past pathogen exposure. Across approximately 400 genotyped donors of the cohort, an average of roughly 230,000 unique TCR beta nucleotide sequences per donor were sequenced, and roughly 20% of those sequences were non-productive. A later analysis re-examined previously published TCR beta repertoires from around 670 donors and added high-resolution HLA genotyping to investigate patterns of TCR occurrence. The genetic ancestry cluster associated with self-reported Caucasian donors included around four fifths of the 350 to 500 genotyped donors. Besides the first cohort of hundreds of subjects, a separate validation cohort made up of 120 different subjects was used. The study profiled the T cell repertoires of under 700 subjects by immunosequencing and related them to cytomegalovirus serostatus. The number of typed donors differed by locus: roughly 620-630 for A, B, C, DRB1 and DQB1; 500 to 550 for DQA1; 606 for DPA1; and approximately 450 for DPB1. All discovery cohort repertoires had been generated using a single sequencing platform. To predict cytomegalovirus infection status, the study combined high-throughput TCR immunosequencing, statistical association of individual TCRs with disease status, and machine learning. Alongside the repertoire data, information on donor age, sex, ethnicity and CMV serostatus was compiled. An earlier analysis of approximately 580 of the donors used high-throughput TCR beta sequencing to judge whether each TCR beta V gene segment behaved as functional or pseudogenic. HLA typing included class I and class II loci at four-digit resolution. Genome-wide SNP genotypes for about three fifths of the 666 donors were used in a later genetic analysis, which treated that subset as a discovery cohort. Because of strong linkage in the cohort, roughly five DR-DQ haplotypes were treated as single units for association and clustering. Around 330 gigabases of sequencing data and around 85 million unique TCR sequences made up an early release that covered approximately 620 HLA-typed donors. The later analysis used no new phenotypic data to find candidate immune exposures, relying instead on TCR beta sequences and their occurrence across donors.

The cohort was made up of roughly 670 healthy bone marrow donors. At the time of sampling, every cohort member was nominally healthy, though immune exposures that went unrecorded were likely present. CMV serostatus was recorded as positive for about 300 and negative for about 50% of the roughly 670 cohort members, whereas no CMV serostatus was recorded for the donor in question. A peripheral blood sample was provided by each donor, and peripheral blood mononuclear cells were used for TCR beta sequencing. The Qiagen DNeasy Blood Extraction Kit was used to extract genomic DNA from the blood cell samples. Overall study outcomes, separate from this receptor: A cluster of highly shared sequence variants was judged likely to be a technical artifact of the sequencing pipeline. A further reported finding was that TCR beta sequences accurately predicted the HLA-A and HLA-B alleles for most subjects in the first cohort. A later genetic analysis reported fewer N-insertions in productive TCRs among donors in an Asian-associated ancestry cluster than the roughly 620-donor mean. In a later analysis, most CMV-associated TCR beta chains were found to appear HLA-restricted, with HLA associations seemingly driven largely by CMV exposure. Specific HLA alleles were associated with roughly 16,000 TCR beta sequences at a false discovery rate of 0.05 in a later analysis. HLA typing was unavailable for some donors at each locus, so association tests used only the typed subset. When HLA alleles, especially DR and DQ, strongly co-occurred, attributing TCR associations to individual alleles was difficult. Immune exposure information for the cohort was limited to CMV serostatus. Some IMGT-functional V segments, including TRBV6-2 and TRBV6-3, could not be distinguished by the 87-base-pair reads and were therefore excluded. The classifier was reported to diagnose cytomegalovirus status with high specificity and sensitivity in both the original and validation cohorts. In an earlier analysis of a few hundred of the donors, most TCR beta V segments were observed in productive rearrangements about 90% or about 30% of the time, broadly matching IMGT annotations. The study gave a list of some 150 TCR beta chains associated with cytomegalovirus. Sequencing depth was assumed to be roughly uniform across donors in the presence/absence analyses, though that assumption may not hold. According to a later analysis, parvovirus B19, influenza, CMV and Epstein-Barr virus appeared linked to several top co-occurrence clusters. Across donors, most TCR sequences were observed very rarely, whereas some public TCRs were present in many individuals. A later genetic analysis associated a missense DCLRE1C variant with V-gene and J-gene trimming of TCR beta chains, and an independent cohort replicated the association. In a later analysis, the rate of TCR association differed among HLA loci, with DRB1 alleles having the most associated TCRs and HLA-C alleles having the fewest. This cohort had only TCR beta chains sequenced, and the lack of alpha or paired-chain data limited which features could be detected. A later analysis found that HLA-associated TCR beta chains were more clonally expanded and had lower generation probabilities than equally common non-associated chains. Because counts were too low, roughly 18 rarely observed V segments, including chromosome 9 orphons, were left out of the earlier analysis of 587 of the donors. In vitro tests confirmed that a few of the cytomegalovirus-associated TCR beta chains recognize cytomegalovirus antigens. Linkage disequilibrium might explain the correlated functional status among segregating V segments, but an unknown experimental factor could not be excluded. According to the authors, the approach could potentially be generalized to other disease states and immunological phenotypes.

Recombination linked TRBV28 to TRBJ1-5; the D region possibly corresponds to TRBD1 (6 bases align). The sequence came from a human donor in good health. The sequencing input was PBMCs. This receptor has the CDR3 CASRPHRVGTVRPQHF. The DNA is TGTGCCAGCAGACCTCACAGGGTAGGGACGGTTCGGCCCCAGCATTTT.